These 19 T cell receptor beta chains share one sample of origin, sequenced in a study of blood T cell repertoires in COVID-19. Using immunoSEQ multiplex PCR, the repertoire was profiled, and TCRdb retains in-frame clones only, with some absent. Of some 120,000 clones in the sample, 84% are singletons; the top ten hold roughly an eighth. What was sequenced was peripheral blood. The receptors here all came from a woman aged 55-75 years with acute or convalescent COVID-19.

This clone came up a few times. This chain uses TRBV5-1 with TRBJ1-2; 10 bases are a match to TRBD1. This CDR3 has 15 residues. Unmatched junction bases numbered 12, after V lost 5 bases and J lost 8 bases. The germline gives CDR1 SGHRS, CDR2 YFSETQ. CDR3 nucleotides: TGCGCCAGCAGACCCGTGATGGGACAGGGGAAGGGCTACACCTTC. Residues: CASRPVMGQGKGYTF.

The J gene is TRBJ1-1, the V gene TRBV11-2; 9 bases fit TRBD1. Germline CDR1 SGHAT, CDR2 FQNNGV. This CDR3 is built from 15 residues. J was trimmed by 4 bases and V by 0 bases; bases with no gene match: 3. The CDR3 region is CASSLDGTGITEAFF. The DNA for the CDR3 is TGTGCCAGCAGCTTAGACGGGACAGGGATCACTGAAGCTTTCTTT.

The chain has TRBV30 and TRBJ1-1; no clear D. With 6 bases removed from V and 2 bases from J, the gap between germline ends came to 10 bases. This CDR3 comprises 12 residues. The germline gives CDR1 GTSNPN, CDR2 SVGIG (reference sequence). This chain's CDR3 is CACHRVNTEAFF. DNA of the CDR3: TGTGCCTGTCACCGGGTAAACACTGAAGCTTTCTTT.

V gene TRBV6-6 combines with J gene TRBJ2-2, with D perhaps matching TRBD1 (6 bases). The CDR3 contains 14 residues. With 2 bases removed from V and 6 bases from J, the gap between germline ends came to 10 bases. The germline V gene encodes CDR1 MNHNY and CDR2 SVGAGI (reference sequence). CDR3 sequence reads: CASSYTTGSGELFF. CDR3 in DNA: TGTGCCAGCAGTTACACTACAGGGTCCGGGGAGCTGTTTTTT.

The genes are TRBV18 and TRBJ1-2; D unresolved. V was trimmed by 3 bases and J by 6 bases, leaving 8 bases between them. Germline V CDR1 and CDR2: KGHSH, LQKENI. The CDR3 loop spans 12 amino acids. The CDR3 nucleotides are TGTGCCAGCTCACCGGGAGTCCATGGCTACACCTTC. Translation gives CASSPGVHGYTF.

The chain recombines TRBV20-1 with TRBJ2-3; D is perhaps TRBD2 (6 bases). Trimming cost V 3 bases and J 10 bases, with 17 bases left between them. Germline V gene sequence: CDR1 DFQATT, CDR2 SNEGSKA (reference sequence). The CDR3 spans 13 residues. The CDR3 loop reads CSASGEPTGAQYF. CDR3 DNA sequence: TGCAGTGCTAGTGGGGAACCTACGGGGGCGCAGTATTTT.

The rearrangement links TRBV3-1 (or the pseudogene TRBV3-2) to TRBJ2-5; tentatively, D is TRBD2 (6 bases). V lost 4 bases and J 4 bases, leaving 22 bases between the germline ends. CDR3 length: 17 amino acids. Germline V gene sequence: CDR1 LGHDT, CDR2 YNNKEL (reference sequence). The CDR3 nucleotides read TGTGCCAGCAGCCCGCCCGGCGGGACCGGGACCGCAGAGACCCAGTACTTC. Its protein is CASSPPGGTGTAETQYF.

This rearrangement joins TRBV5-6 to TRBJ2-1; D is perhaps TRBD2 (6 bases). The CDR3 consists of 17 residues. From germline, CDR1 is SGHDT and CDR2 YYEEEE. Trimming stripped 4 bases from V and 8 bases from J, with 25 bases between. The CDR3 nucleotides are TGTGCCAGCAGCACCTTCCTTCTCGGGGGAGAGGGTGATGAGCAGTTCTTC. This encodes CASSTFLLGGEGDEQFF. Supplemented by reference TRBV5-6 and TRBJ2-1, the full variable domain reads DAGVTQSPTHLIKTRGQQVTLRCSPKSGHDTVSWYQQALGQGPQFIFQYYEEEERQRGNFPDRFSGHQFPNYSSELNVNALLLGDSALYLCASSTFLLGGEGDEQFFGPGTRLTVL.

The V gene is TRBV7-9, the J gene TRBJ2-2; 11 nucleotides match TRBD1. V lost 5 bases, J lost 6 bases, and 5 bases stayed unmatched. The CDR3 totals 15 residues. CDR1 SEHNR and CDR2 FQNEAQ come from the germline V gene (reference sequence). As DNA, the CDR3 is TGTGCCAGCAGCCAAATGGGACAGGGGGCCGGGGAGCTGTTTTTT. Translating gives CASSQMGQGAGELFF.

The CDR3 region is CASSYGAGRLGYTF. The CDR3 bases are TGTGCCAGCAGTTACGGGGCAGGAAGACTTGGCTACACCTTC. The chain joins TRBV6-5 to TRBJ1-2, with D possibly matching TRBD1 (5 bases). The CDR3 spans 14 residues. Trimming stripped 2 bases from V and 7 bases from J, with 14 bases between. CDR1 is MNHEY and CDR2 is SVGAGI in the germline V gene.

This clone was counted once. This chain links TRBV12-5 with TRBJ1-5; TRBD1 agrees at 8 bases. Germline CDR1 and CDR2: LGHNT and FRNRAP. Trimming at V came to 5 bases and at J to 6 bases, leaving 9 bases not matched to a gene. The CDR3 has 15 residues. CDR3 bases: TGTGCTAGTGGTGAGACAGGGGAGGGTGGTCAGCCCCAGCATTTT. Translated, it gives CASGETGEGGQPQHF.

The chain uses TRBV7-6 and TRBJ2-1; no clear D. From germline, CDR1 is SGHVS and CDR2 FNYEAQ. V dropped 6 bases and J dropped 4 bases, with 16 bases sitting between them. CDR3 size: 15 residues. CDR3 region: CASSFDLMDYNEQFF. CDR3 DNA sequence: TGTGCCAGCAGTTTCGACTTGATGGATTACAATGAGCAGTTCTTC. Full variable domain (remainder filled in from reference TRBV7-6 and TRBJ2-1): GAGVSQSPRYKVTKRGQDVALRCDPISGHVSLYWYRQALGQGPEFLTYFNYEAQQDKSGLPNDRFSAERPEGSISTLTIQRTEQRDSAMYRCASSFDLMDYNEQFFGPGTRLTVL.

This clone was seen a handful of times. The chain carries TRBV9 and TRBJ1-2; possible D gene TRBD1, 5 bases. The V end lost 0 bases, the J end lost 6 bases, and 15 bases lay between the germline ends. The CDR3 extends over 15 amino acids. Germline loops: CDR1 SGDLS, CDR2 YYNGEE. CDR3 residues: CASSVDFREVDGYTF. Here the CDR3 DNA reads TGTGCCAGCAGCGTAGATTTCAGGGAGGTAGATGGCTACACCTTC. Drawing the rest from reference TRBV9 and TRBJ1-2, the complete variable domain is DSGVTQTPKHLITATGQRVTLRCSPRSGDLSVYWYQQSLDQGLQFLIQYYNGEERAKGNILERFSAQQFPDLHSELNLSSLELGDSALYFCASSVDFREVDGYTFGSGTRLTVV.

The rearrangement uses TRBV19 and TRBJ2-2; D gene uncertain. The CDR3 is made up of 13 amino acids. The germline V gene has CDR1 LNHDA and CDR2 SQIVND (reference sequence). V was pared by 4 bases and J by 6 bases, with 9 bases between. This CDR3 reads CASSTRLAGELFF. CDR3 in DNA: TGTGCCAGTAGTACTCGACTGGCCGGGGAGCTGTTTTTT.

The chain uses TRBV19 and TRBJ2-2, with 10 bases fitting TRBD1. The germline V gene encodes CDR1 LNHDA and CDR2 SQIVND (reference sequence). The CDR3 runs 15 residues. V dropped 8 bases and J dropped 7; count of bases not matched to a gene: 10. In DNA form, the CDR3 reads TGTGCCAGTCTCTCCGGGACAGGGGAATACGGGGAGCTGTTTTTT. Residues: CASLSGTGEYGELFF.

This rearrangement joins TRBV3-1 (or the pseudogene TRBV3-2) to TRBJ1-6; no clear D. V lost 0 bases and J lost 5, with 8 bases in between. Germline values: CDR1 LGHDT, CDR2 YNNKEL (reference sequence). This CDR3 is built from 15 residues. Here the CDR3 reads CASSQDTGHNSPLHF. CDR3 bases: TGTGCCAGCAGCCAAGATACTGGTCATAATTCACCCCTCCACTTT.

This chain connects TRBV28 to TRBJ1-3, with D possibly being TRBD1 (5 bases). With 4 bases removed from V and 1 base from J, the gap between germline ends came to 23 bases. The germline V gene encodes CDR1 MDHEN and CDR2 SYDVKM. CDR3 length: 19 amino acids. The DNA of the CDR3 is TGTGCCAGCAGTTACCTCCTCCCTGGACAAGTAGGGTCTGGAAACACCATATATTTT. As protein: CASSYLLPGQVGSGNTIYF. Together with reference TRBV28 and TRBJ1-3, the CDR3 gives the full variable domain: DVKVTQSSRYLVKRTGEKVFLECVQDMDHENMFWYRQDPGLGLRLIYFSYDVKMKEKGDIPEGYSVSREKKERFSLILESASTNQTSMYLCASSYLLPGQVGSGNTIYFGEGSWLTVV.

About this clone itself: In the same sample, other DNA sequences code for this CDR3. This rearrangement joins TRBV6-5 to TRBJ1-2; D unresolved. CDR1 and CDR2 (germline): MNHEY, SVGAGI. The germline V and J ends were trimmed by 0 bases and 10 bases, with 6 bases remaining between them. CDR3 length: 11 amino acids. The CDR3 DNA follows: TGTGCCAGCAGTTACTCGGGCCTCTACACCTTC. Its translation: CASSYSGLYTF.

The rearrangement uses TRBV5-1 and TRBJ1-1; a possible D gene is TRBD1 (5 bases). Trimming cost V 4 bases and J 11 bases, with 18 bases left between them. CDR1 is SGHRS, CDR2 YFSETQ, per germline. This CDR3 region has 13 residues. This CDR3 reads CASSGEGPVNAFF. CDR3 DNA: TGCGCCAGCAGCGGGGAGGGGCCGGTTAACGCTTTCTTT.